The clone carrying this T cell receptor beta chain was seen only once. This record comes from a study of blood T cell repertoires in COVID-19. Study as a whole: The United States, Italy and Spain supplied acute and convalescent COVID-19 samples.

The germline gives CDR1 SGHAT, CDR2 FQNNGV. The CDR3 is 14 amino acids. V was clipped by 8 bases and J by 2 bases; unmatched bases: 7. In the original analysis: From reference gene primer amplification, estimates of nucleated cell counts were derived. Using immunoSEQ multiplex PCR, the repertoire was profiled, and TCRdb retains in-frame clones only, with some absent. From that table come the V and J calls and clone size; the DNA was used to work out D and trimming. Of nearly 110,000 clones listed, 70% to 80% are singletons. The chain couples TRBV11-2 to TRBJ2-3, with 7 bases that match TRBD2. The material sequenced was peripheral blood. This TCR was recovered from an elderly man with COVID-19, enrolled during active disease. CDR3 coding DNA: TGTGCCAGCGGGAGGGGAGGGTTCACAGATACGCAGTATTTT. This translates into CASGRGGFTDTQYF.